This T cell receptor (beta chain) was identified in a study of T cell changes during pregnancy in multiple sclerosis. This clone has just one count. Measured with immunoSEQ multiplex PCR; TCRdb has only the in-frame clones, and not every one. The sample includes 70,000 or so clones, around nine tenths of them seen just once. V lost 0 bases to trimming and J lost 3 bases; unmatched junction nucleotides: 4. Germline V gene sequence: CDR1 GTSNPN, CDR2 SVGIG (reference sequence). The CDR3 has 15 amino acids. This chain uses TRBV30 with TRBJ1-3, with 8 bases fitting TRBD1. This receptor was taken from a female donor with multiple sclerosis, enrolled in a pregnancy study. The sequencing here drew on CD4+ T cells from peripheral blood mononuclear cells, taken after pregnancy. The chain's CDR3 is CAWSVQQGGGNTIYF. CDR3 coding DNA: TGTGCCTGGAGTGTACAACAGGGGGGTGGAAACACCATATATTTT.